The rows below give T cell receptor beta chains drawn from one sample of a study of blood T cell repertoires in COVID-19. The method was immunoSEQ multiplex PCR; TCRdb's version includes in-frame clones alone and lacks a portion of them. The table records about 210,000 clones, over 60% of them present only once. Sequencing used peripheral blood. Every receptor here comes from a woman in her sixties or seventies with acute or convalescent COVID-19. Each CDR3 is given with its conserved first and last residue. D genes are given only for firm matches. Size values are once, few and many counts, or a class for expanded clones, and some rows have none.

TGTGCCAGCAGCTCCGGACAGGGTTTTAAGGATGAAAAACTGTTTTTT	CASSSGQGFKDEKLFF	.	TRBD1	16	TRBJ1-4	TRBV7-8
TGCGCCAGCAGATACGCGGGTGACTCCTACAATGAGCAGTTCTTC	CASRYAGDSYNEQFF	.	.	15	TRBJ2-1	TRBV10-2
TGTGCCGCCGGAATCGCTAGCGGGGGTACAGATACGCAGTATTTT	CAAGIASGGTDTQYF	.	TRBD2	15	TRBJ2-3	TRBV2
TGTGCCAGTAGTATAGATCAGGGGAATGAGCAGTTCTTC	CASSIDQGNEQFF	.	.	13	TRBJ2-1	TRBV19
TGTGCCAGCAGTGAGAGACTCCCAAGGACTGAAGCTTTCTTT	CASSERLPRTEAFF	.	.	14	TRBJ1-1	TRBV6-1
TGCGCCAGCAGCTTGGTTTTAGGGACAGGGGATGAGCAGTTCTTC	CASSLVLGTGDEQFF	.	TRBD1	15	TRBJ2-1	TRBV5-1
TGTGCCAGCAGTTTTTCTGGCCGAAAAAAACTGTTTTTT	CASSFSGRKKLFF	.	.	13	TRBJ1-4	TRBV27
TGCGCCAGCAACCTACGAGATTCAGACAGGGGCTCCTACAATGAGCAGTTCTTC	CASNLRDSDRGSYNEQFF	.	TRBD1	18	TRBJ2-1	TRBV23-1
TGTGCCAGCAGTTCAGGGGAGGGCGGGGAGCTGTTTTTT	CASSSGEGGELFF	once	.	13	TRBJ2-2	TRBV27
TGCAGCGTTGGTTCGAGGGAAGAGACCCAGTACTTC	CSVGSREETQYF	.	.	12	TRBJ2-5	TRBV29-1
TGTGCCAGCAGTTACTCGCCAGGGATAGAGGGCTACACCTTC	CASSYSPGIEGYTF	once	.	14	TRBJ1-2	TRBV6-6
TGTGCCAGCACCAGCTTGGACAGGACTGGAAACACCATATATTTT	CASTSLDRTGNTIYF	few	TRBD1	15	TRBJ1-3	TRBV6-5
TGTGCCAGCAGCGCCTGGACAGGGGTGTACGAGCAGTACTTC	CASSAWTGVYEQYF	once	TRBD1	14	TRBJ2-7	TRBV2
TGCGCCAGCAGCCAGACAGGGACGGCGAACACTGAAGCTTTCTTT	CASSQTGTANTEAFF	once	TRBD1	15	TRBJ1-1	TRBV4-1
TGTGCCACCTCACGGGGGGGCGCATCTGGGGCCAACGTCCTGACTTTC	CATSRGGASGANVLTF	.	TRBD2	16	TRBJ2-6	TRBV7-3
TGTGCCAGCAGCATCCTAGCGGGGGGAATGGGGGAGCTGTTTTTT	CASSILAGGMGELFF	.	TRBD2	15	TRBJ2-2	TRBV7-8
TGTGCCAGCAGTGAAGTTTGGAGGGCCAATGAGCAGTTCTTC	CASSEVWRANEQFF	.	.	14	TRBJ2-1	TRBV6-1
TGTGCCAGCAGTTCACAGAGCAGCTCCTACAATGAGCAGTTCTTC	CASSSQSSSYNEQFF	.	.	15	TRBJ2-1	TRBV2
TGCGCCAGCAGCCAAGGAGACGCAGGAGGGTACGAGCAGTACTTC	CASSQGDAGGYEQYF	few	.	15	TRBJ2-7	TRBV4-1
TGTGCCAGCAGCATGGACAGATCGGGGGAGCTGTTTTTT	CASSMDRSGELFF	.	.	13	TRBJ2-2	TRBV7-7
TGTGCCAGTAGTATTGGGGCCGCAGATACGCAGTATTTT	CASSIGAADTQYF	.	.	13	TRBJ2-3	TRBV19
TGTGCCAGCAGCTTCATCGACAGGGTGAGCGAGCAGTACTTC	CASSFIDRVSEQYF	few	TRBD1	14	TRBJ2-7	TRBV7-9
TGCGCCAGCAGTCCGGACACAAGTTACACAGATACGCAGTATTTT	CASSPDTSYTDTQYF	.	.	15	TRBJ2-3	TRBV10-1
TGCAGCTCCGGCGGACAGGCCTACAATGAGCAGTTCTTC	CSSGGQAYNEQFF	once	TRBD1	13	TRBJ2-1	TRBV29-1
TGTGCCAGCAGTCCGTTGCGAACAGGGGGCCGAGAGACCCAGTACTTC	CASSPLRTGGRETQYF	.	TRBD1	16	TRBJ2-5	TRBV7-2
TGTGCCAGCTTCCCAGCGGGTCGCTCAGATACGCAGTATTTT	CASFPAGRSDTQYF	once	.	14	TRBJ2-3	TRBV6-5
TGTGCCAGCAGCCACAGGGGGCTGGGGCAGCCCCAGCATTTT	CASSHRGLGQPQHF	.	TRBD1	14	TRBJ1-5	TRBV6-5
TGTGCCAGCAGCCCGGGGGGCACAGATACGCAGTATTTT	CASSPGGTDTQYF	many	.	13	TRBJ2-3	TRBV7-2
TGTGCCAGCAGCTCCGTCCGTGGGGGGATAGAGCAGTATTTT	CASSSVRGGIEQYF	.	.	14	TRBJ2-3	TRBV7-3
TGTGCCAGCACACAGGGGGAGAACACTGAAGCTTTCTTT	CASTQGENTEAFF	many	TRBD1	13	TRBJ1-1	TRBV2
TGTGCCAGCCAAAAGGGGACAGGGGGCAATTCACCCCTCCACTTT	CASQKGTGGNSPLHF	.	TRBD1	15	TRBJ1-6	TRBV9